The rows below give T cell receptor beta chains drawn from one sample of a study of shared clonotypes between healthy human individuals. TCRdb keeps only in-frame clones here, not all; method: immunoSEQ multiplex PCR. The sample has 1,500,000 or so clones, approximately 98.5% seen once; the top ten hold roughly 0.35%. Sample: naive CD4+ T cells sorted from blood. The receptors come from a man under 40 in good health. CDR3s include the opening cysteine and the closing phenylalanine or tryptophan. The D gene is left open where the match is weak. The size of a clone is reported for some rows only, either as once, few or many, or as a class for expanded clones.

TGTGCCAGCAGTTACGGGGGACAGGCCGAGCAGTACTTC	CASSYGGQAEQYF	TRBD1	-	TRBV6-6	TRBJ2-7
TGTGCCAGCAGCGCGGGACAGGGGGAGAACACTGAAGCTTTCTTT	CASSAGQGENTEAFF	TRBD1	-	TRBV11-3	TRBJ1-1
TGTGCCACCACCTGGGCGGGATTCTACAATGAGCAGTTCTTC	CATTWAGFYNEQFF	-	once	TRBV6-1	TRBJ2-1
TGTGCCAGTAGTTCCGGGACAGGCGAAGCCTATGGCTACACCTTC	CASSSGTGEAYGYTF	TRBD1	-	TRBV19	TRBJ1-2
TGTGCCAGTAGTATCCGGACAGGGTCTATCTACGAGCAGTACTTC	CASSIRTGSIYEQYF	TRBD1	-	TRBV19	TRBJ2-7
TGTGCCAGCAGTTTTGTGGGGCGACCGAACACCGGGGAGCTGTTTTTT	CASSFVGRPNTGELFF	-	-	TRBV27	TRBJ2-2
TGCGCCAGCAGCCCCCTGGGGCAGGGTAAAGGCTACACCTTC	CASSPLGQGKGYTF	-	-	TRBV5-1	TRBJ1-2
TGTGCCACCGGATATAGGGTGGATACGCAGTATTTT	CATGYRVDTQYF	-	-	TRBV19	TRBJ2-3
TGTGCCAGCAGCTTAGCTCCGGAGGATACGCAGTATTTT	CASSLAPEDTQYF	-	once	TRBV7-2	TRBJ2-3
TGTGCCAGCAGACGACTAGCCACAGATACGCAGTATTTT	CASRRLATDTQYF	TRBD2	-	TRBV6-5	TRBJ2-3
TGTGCCAGCAGCGAAGGGACAGGAGGGGTCCTGGTATCTGAGACCCAGTACTTC	CASSEGTGGVLVSETQYF	TRBD1	-	TRBV9	TRBJ2-5
TGTGCCAGCAGCGTAGCTCAGGTGAACACTGAAGCTTTCTTT	CASSVAQVNTEAFF	-	once	TRBV9	TRBJ1-1
TGTGCCAGCAGCCCCCGTGTGACCGGGGAGCTGTTTTTT	CASSPRVTGELFF	-	-	TRBV5-4	TRBJ2-2
TGCGCCAGCAGCTTGGACAGGGGGACTAGCTTTAGCACAGATACGCAGTATTTT	CASSLDRGTSFSTDTQYF	-	once	TRBV5-1	TRBJ2-3
TGTGCCAGCAGCTTGTTTAGCGGGGGGCTACGGGAGCAGTTCTTC	CASSLFSGGLREQFF	TRBD2	-	TRBV5-4	TRBJ2-1
TGTGCCATCTCGGGCGGGACCTACGAGCAGTACTTC	CAISGGTYEQYF	-	-	TRBV2	TRBJ2-7
TGTGCCAGCAGCGACAGGGGAGAGCTCACCGGGGAGCTGTTTTTT	CASSDRGELTGELFF	-	-	TRBV21-1	TRBJ2-2
TGTGCCACCAGCCAGGACCCCGGCGCCTACGAGCAGTACTTC	CATSQDPGAYEQYF	-	-	TRBV15	TRBJ2-7
TGTGCCAGCAGTGTCGGCGAGCAGTACTTC	CASSVGEQYF	-	-	TRBV2	TRBJ2-7
TGTGCCAGCAGCTTGGACAGGGGGCTCACTGAAGCTTTCTTT	CASSLDRGLTEAFF	TRBD1	-	TRBV7-2	TRBJ1-1
TGTGCCAGCAGTACCTTTTGGGGGCGCCGTGGGACAGGGGACTCCCTCGAGCAGTACTTC	CASSTFWGRRGTGDSLEQYF	TRBD1	-	TRBV28	TRBJ2-7
TGTGCCAGTAGTACTTCTCCGACAGGGGGTCCCTACAATGAGCAGTTCTTC	CASSTSPTGGPYNEQFF	TRBD1	-	TRBV19	TRBJ2-1
TGTGCCACCAGCAGAGGAAGACTAGCGGGAGCCGATGAGCAGTTCTTC	CATSRGRLAGADEQFF	TRBD2	-	TRBV15	TRBJ2-1
TGTGCCAGCAGCTTACCAAGGACAGGGGACGTTGGAGATACGCAGTATTTT	CASSLPRTGDVGDTQYF	TRBD1	-	TRBV7-9	TRBJ2-3
TGTGCCAGCAGCTTATACGCGGGAGGTGGGACCGGGGAGCTGTTTTTT	CASSLYAGGGTGELFF	TRBD2	-	TRBV7-9	TRBJ2-2
TGCGCCAGCAGCTTGGCAGGGGGCGCCCACAATGAGCAGTTCTTC	CASSLAGGAHNEQFF	TRBD1	-	TRBV5-1	TRBJ2-1
TGTGCCAGCAGTTACCAGGGGACGTCCTACAATGAGCAGTTCTTC	CASSYQGTSYNEQFF	-	-	TRBV6-5	TRBJ2-1
TGTGCCAGCAGCCCCCTAATGAACACTGAAGCTTTCTTT	CASSPLMNTEAFF	-	once	TRBV13	TRBJ1-1
TGTGCCAGCAGTGCGACTAGCGGGAGGTTCACAGATACGCAGTATTTT	CASSATSGRFTDTQYF	TRBD2	-	TRBV6-1	TRBJ2-3
TGTGCCAGCAGCTTCCGGGCCGGTGGCACCGGGGAGCTGTTTTTT	CASSFRAGGTGELFF	-	-	TRBV5-8	TRBJ2-2
TGTGCCAGCAGCAAGGAACTAAACACTGAAGCTTTCTTT	CASSKELNTEAFF	-	once	TRBV7-7	TRBJ1-1
TGTGCCAGTAGTATACGCCATCCTCCGGTTGCTAATGAGCAGTTCTTC	CASSIRHPPVANEQFF	-	-	TRBV19	TRBJ2-1
TGTGCCAGCTCATCAACCGAAACAGCGGGCCTGGGGGATACGCAGTATTTT	CASSSTETAGLGDTQYF	-	-	TRBV18	TRBJ2-3
TGTGCCAGTAGTATAGGACAGGGGGGCAATCAGCCCCAGCATTTT	CASSIGQGGNQPQHF	TRBD1	-	TRBV19	TRBJ1-5
TGTGCCAGCAGCTTAGTCATAGGACAGGAATACGAGCAGTACTTC	CASSLVIGQEYEQYF	TRBD1	-	TRBV13	TRBJ2-7
TGTGCCAGCAGCTTAAGGGGTCCCAACACCGGGGAGCTGTTTTTT	CASSLRGPNTGELFF	-	-	TRBV9	TRBJ2-2
TGTGCCAGCAGCTCTGGACTCCCCCCAAGGAACTATGGCTACACCTTC	CASSSGLPPRNYGYTF	-	-	TRBV9	TRBJ1-2
TGTGCCAGCAGCTTACGACTAGCGGGAGGGCCCCCTACGCAGTATTTT	CASSLRLAGGPPTQYF	TRBD2	once	TRBV11-2	TRBJ2-3
TGTGCCAGCAGCTTTCAAGAGACCCAGTACTTC	CASSFQETQYF	-	few	TRBV5-4	TRBJ2-5
TGCGCCAGCAGCTTGGGTTGGAAACAAGAGACCCAGTACTTC	CASSLGWKQETQYF	-	-	TRBV5-1	TRBJ2-5
TGTGCCAGCAGCTTTCGTTCTAGGGAGCAGTTCTTC	CASSFRSREQFF	-	-	TRBV5-6	TRBJ2-1
TGTGCCAGCAGTCCGACTAGCGGGAGGAATGAGCAGTTCTTC	CASSPTSGRNEQFF	TRBD2	-	TRBV28	TRBJ2-1
TGCGCCAGCAGCCAAGATCAAGGGGTCTCTGGAAACACCATATATTTT	CASSQDQGVSGNTIYF	-	-	TRBV4-1	TRBJ1-3